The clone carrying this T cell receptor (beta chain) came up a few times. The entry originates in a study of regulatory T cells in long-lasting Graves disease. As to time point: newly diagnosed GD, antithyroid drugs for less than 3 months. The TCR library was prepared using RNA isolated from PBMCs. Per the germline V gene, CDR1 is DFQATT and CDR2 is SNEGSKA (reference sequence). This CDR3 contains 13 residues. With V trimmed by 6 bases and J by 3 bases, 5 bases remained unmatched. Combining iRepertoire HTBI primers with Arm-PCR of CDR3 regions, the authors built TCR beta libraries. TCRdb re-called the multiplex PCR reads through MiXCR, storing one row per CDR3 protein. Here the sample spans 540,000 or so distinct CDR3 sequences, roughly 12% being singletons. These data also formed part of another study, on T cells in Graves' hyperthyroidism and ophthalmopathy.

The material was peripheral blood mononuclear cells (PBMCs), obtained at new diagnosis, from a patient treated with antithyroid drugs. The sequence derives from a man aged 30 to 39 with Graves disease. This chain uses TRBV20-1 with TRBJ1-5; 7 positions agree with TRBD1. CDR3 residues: CSANTGVNQPQHF. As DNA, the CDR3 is TGCAGTGCGAACACAGGGGTCAATCAGCCCCAGCATTTT.